The present T cell receptor (beta chain) was sequenced within a study of cytomegalovirus exposure and HLA in healthy donors. Study-level information: There were tens of millions of unique TCRs (from HLA-typed donors) in an early data release.

13 Jbeta primers and 60 Vbeta primers were used for the PCR. Using immunoSEQ multiplex PCR, the repertoire was profiled, and TCRdb retains in-frame clones only, with some absent. The sample has around 120,000 clones, 80% seen once. Study conclusions and caveats: A missense DCLRE1C variant was associated with V- and J-gene trimming of TCR beta chains in a later analysis, and an independent cohort replicated the association.

Trimming removed 5 bases from V and 4 bases from J; junction bases left unmatched: 9. CDR1 is SEHNR, CDR2 FQNEAQ, per germline (reference sequence). This CDR3 spans 16 amino acids. Only a few counts were recorded for this clone. What it binds is unknown. The sequenced sample consisted of PBMCs. The clonotype originates from a female donor in good health and CMV-seropositive. The gene calls are TRBV7-9 and TRBJ2-3; the match to TRBD2 covers 10 bases. The CDR3 protein is CASSPRPSGGPDTQYF. CDR3 DNA: TGTGCCAGCAGCCCTCGGCCTAGCGGGGGTCCAGATACGCAGTATTTT.